A selection of T cell receptor beta chains follows, all from one sample in a study of shared clonotypes between healthy human individuals. Sequencing was performed with immunoSEQ multiplex PCR; in TCRdb, only in-frame clones are kept and a portion is missing. The sample lists 760,000 or so clones, around 96% occurring once. The material sequenced was naive CD8+ T cells sorted from blood. The receptors stem from a man aged 30-40 years in good health. CDR3s include the opening cysteine and the closing phenylalanine or tryptophan. Fields, in order: clone size, J gene, D gene, V gene, CDR3 protein, CDR3 DNA. D genes are given only for firm matches. Only part of the rows carry a size: once, few, many, or a class if the clone is expanded.

abundance: .
j_gene: TRBJ2-7
d_gene: TRBD1
v_gene: TRBV5-4
CDR3aa: CASSPPDRAYEQYF
CDR3nt: TGTGCCAGCAGCCCACCGGACAGGGCCTACGAGCAGTACTTC

abundance: .
j_gene: TRBJ2-7
d_gene: .
v_gene: TRBV29-1
CDR3aa: CSVAIRGDEQYF
CDR3nt: TGCAGCGTTGCAATAAGGGGAGACGAGCAGTACTTC

abundance: once
j_gene: TRBJ2-2
d_gene: .
v_gene: TRBV5-4
CDR3aa: CASLRDPNTGELFF
CDR3nt: TGTGCCAGCCTCCGGGACCCTAACACCGGGGAGCTGTTTTTT

abundance: .
j_gene: TRBJ2-2
d_gene: TRBD1
v_gene: TRBV15
CDR3aa: CATSTTTGQENGELFF
CDR3nt: TGTGCCACCAGCACCACCACTGGACAGGAAAACGGGGAGCTGTTTTTT

abundance: .
j_gene: TRBJ2-1
d_gene: TRBD2
v_gene: TRBV27
CDR3aa: CASSHIVAGGPGNEQFF
CDR3nt: TGTGCCAGCAGTCATATTGTAGCGGGAGGGCCGGGTAATGAGCAGTTCTTC

abundance: .
j_gene: TRBJ2-1
d_gene: .
v_gene: TRBV4-1
CDR3aa: CASSQQVGLGGNEQFF
CDR3nt: TGCGCCAGCAGCCAGCAAGTAGGACTAGGGGGTAATGAGCAGTTCTTC

abundance: .
j_gene: TRBJ1-4
d_gene: .
v_gene: TRBV28
CDR3aa: CASSWAGEQFF
CDR3nt: TGTGCCAGCAGCTGGGCGGGGGAACAGTTTTTT

abundance: .
j_gene: TRBJ2-7
d_gene: TRBD1
v_gene: TRBV28
CDR3aa: CASSFRSFRDRGQDEQYF
CDR3nt: TGTGCCAGCAGTTTCCGCAGTTTCCGGGACAGGGGGCAGGACGAGCAGTACTTC

abundance: .
j_gene: TRBJ2-5
d_gene: .
v_gene: TRBV19
CDR3aa: CASSLQQGEETQYF
CDR3nt: TGTGCCAGTAGTCTCCAGCAGGGTGAAGAGACCCAGTACTTC

abundance: .
j_gene: TRBJ1-5
d_gene: .
v_gene: TRBV2
CDR3aa: CASSENWSGNQPQHF
CDR3nt: TGTGCCAGCAGTGAAAATTGGTCAGGCAATCAGCCCCAGCATTTT

abundance: .
j_gene: TRBJ1-1
d_gene: .
v_gene: TRBV7-8
CDR3aa: CASSLVDRRGEAFF
CDR3nt: TGTGCCAGCAGCTTAGTCGACAGGAGAGGGGAAGCTTTCTTT

abundance: .
j_gene: TRBJ1-4
d_gene: TRBD1
v_gene: TRBV9
CDR3aa: CASSIRTGEKLFF
CDR3nt: TGTGCCAGCAGCATCCGGACAGGTGAAAAACTGTTTTTT

abundance: once
j_gene: TRBJ1-5
d_gene: .
v_gene: TRBV7-8
CDR3aa: CASSLNTYSNQPQHF
CDR3nt: TGTGCCAGCAGCTTAAACACCTATAGCAATCAGCCCCAGCATTTT

abundance: .
j_gene: TRBJ2-5
d_gene: TRBD1
v_gene: TRBV7-6
CDR3aa: CASSSSQGLSYF
CDR3nt: TGTGCCAGCAGCTCATCACAGGGGTTATCGTACTTC

abundance: .
j_gene: TRBJ2-5
d_gene: .
v_gene: TRBV5-5
CDR3aa: CASSLEWDAQYF
CDR3nt: TGTGCCAGCAGCTTGGAATGGGACGCCCAGTACTTC

abundance: .
j_gene: TRBJ1-3
d_gene: .
v_gene: TRBV2
CDR3aa: CASRGDGSGNTIYF
CDR3nt: TGTGCCAGCAGAGGGGATGGTTCTGGAAACACCATATATTTT

abundance: once
j_gene: TRBJ1-5
d_gene: .
v_gene: TRBV5-6
CDR3aa: CASSLGLYSNQPQHF
CDR3nt: TGTGCCAGCAGCTTGGGACTGTATAGCAATCAGCCCCAGCATTTT

abundance: .
j_gene: TRBJ2-4
d_gene: TRBD2
v_gene: TRBV5-4
CDR3aa: CASSPGLAEKNIQYF
CDR3nt: TGTGCCAGCAGTCCGGGACTAGCGGAAAAAAACATTCAGTACTTC

abundance: .
j_gene: TRBJ2-1
d_gene: .
v_gene: TRBV7-2
CDR3aa: CASSFSENNEQFF
CDR3nt: TGTGCCAGCAGCTTTTCCGAAAACAATGAGCAGTTCTTC

abundance: .
j_gene: TRBJ1-1
d_gene: TRBD1
v_gene: TRBV9
CDR3aa: CASSADRAYTEAFF
CDR3nt: TGTGCCAGCAGCGCGGACAGGGCTTACACTGAAGCTTTCTTT

abundance: .
j_gene: TRBJ2-7
d_gene: .
v_gene: TRBV7-9
CDR3aa: CASSFGTAQYF
CDR3nt: TGTGCCAGCAGCTTCGGAACCGCGCAGTACTTC

abundance: .
j_gene: TRBJ2-3
d_gene: .
v_gene: TRBV14
CDR3aa: CASSHLQSTDTQYF
CDR3nt: TGTGCCAGCAGCCACCTACAGAGCACAGATACGCAGTATTTT

abundance: .
j_gene: TRBJ1-1
d_gene: .
v_gene: TRBV7-2
CDR3aa: CASSLGPGPNTEAFF
CDR3nt: TGTGCCAGCAGCTTAGGGCCAGGGCCCAACACTGAAGCTTTCTTT

abundance: .
j_gene: TRBJ2-1
d_gene: .
v_gene: TRBV7-8
CDR3aa: CASSFWGHEQFF
CDR3nt: TGTGCCAGCAGCTTTTGGGGGCATGAGCAGTTCTTC

abundance: once
j_gene: TRBJ1-1
d_gene: .
v_gene: TRBV19
CDR3aa: CASSTSRGREAFF
CDR3nt: TGTGCCAGTAGTACCTCCCGGGGCAGGGAGGCTTTCTTT

abundance: .
j_gene: TRBJ2-5
d_gene: TRBD2
v_gene: TRBV4-3
CDR3aa: CASSQDGRGETQYF
CDR3nt: TGCGCCAGCAGCCAAGACGGGAGGGGAGAGACCCAGTACTTC

abundance: .
j_gene: TRBJ2-3
d_gene: TRBD2
v_gene: TRBV25-1
CDR3aa: CASRTSGSGTDTQYF
CDR3nt: TGTGCCAGCAGAACTAGCGGGAGTGGGACAGATACGCAGTATTTT

abundance: .
j_gene: TRBJ1-2
d_gene: .
v_gene: TRBV2
CDR3aa: CASSDHYGYTF
CDR3nt: TGTGCCAGCAGTGACCACTATGGCTACACCTTC

abundance: once
j_gene: TRBJ2-7
d_gene: .
v_gene: TRBV28
CDR3aa: CASSGNHYEQYF
CDR3nt: TGTGCCAGCAGTGGGAACCACTACGAGCAGTACTTC

abundance: .
j_gene: TRBJ2-7
d_gene: .
v_gene: TRBV9
CDR3aa: CASSVGWGTYEQYF
CDR3nt: TGTGCCAGCAGCGTAGGGTGGGGGACCTACGAGCAGTACTTC

abundance: .
j_gene: TRBJ1-4
d_gene: .
v_gene: TRBV5-1
CDR3aa: CASSSDGLNEKLFF
CDR3nt: TGCGCCAGCAGCTCGGACGGGCTTAATGAAAAACTGTTTTTT

abundance: once
j_gene: TRBJ2-2
d_gene: TRBD2
v_gene: TRBV7-8
CDR3aa: CASSSSGGNTGELFF
CDR3nt: TGTGCCAGCAGCTCAAGCGGGGGGAACACCGGGGAGCTGTTTTTT

abundance: .
j_gene: TRBJ2-1
d_gene: TRBD2
v_gene: TRBV28
CDR3aa: CASHSFSSGTIYNEQFF
CDR3nt: TGTGCCAGTCACTCCTTCTCTAGCGGGACCATCTACAATGAGCAGTTCTTC

abundance: .
j_gene: TRBJ2-7
d_gene: .
v_gene: TRBV6-5
CDR3aa: CASSYSIGSSFDEQYF
CDR3nt: TGTGCCAGCAGTTACTCGATTGGTAGCTCATTCGACGAGCAGTACTTC

abundance: .
j_gene: TRBJ1-1
d_gene: .
v_gene: TRBV28
CDR3aa: CASSFRPLDTEAFF
CDR3nt: TGTGCCAGCAGTTTTCGGCCCCTGGACACTGAAGCTTTCTTT

abundance: .
j_gene: TRBJ2-3
d_gene: .
v_gene: TRBV10-1
CDR3aa: CASSDSRVTDTQYF
CDR3nt: TGCGCCAGCAGTGATTCACGCGTCACAGATACGCAGTATTTT

abundance: .
j_gene: TRBJ2-1
d_gene: .
v_gene: TRBV5-4
CDR3aa: CASSLGRYYNEQFF
CDR3nt: TGTGCCAGCAGCTTGGGGCGATACTACAATGAGCAGTTCTTC

abundance: .
j_gene: TRBJ2-7
d_gene: .
v_gene: TRBV5-1
CDR3aa: CASSVRDIDEQYF
CDR3nt: TGCGCCAGCAGCGTCCGGGACATAGACGAGCAGTACTTC

abundance: .
j_gene: TRBJ2-1
d_gene: .
v_gene: TRBV29-1
CDR3aa: CSVEDTAGEHNEQFF
CDR3nt: TGCAGCGTTGAAGATACAGCGGGTGAACACAATGAGCAGTTCTTC

abundance: .
j_gene: TRBJ2-1
d_gene: TRBD2
v_gene: TRBV7-6
CDR3aa: CASSLLAGETGYEQFF
CDR3nt: TGTGCCAGCAGCTTACTAGCGGGAGAGACGGGCTATGAGCAGTTCTTC

abundance: .
j_gene: TRBJ2-5
d_gene: .
v_gene: TRBV27
CDR3aa: CASSSSTGQETQYF
CDR3nt: TGTGCCAGCAGTTCCAGTACAGGGCAAGAGACCCAGTACTTC